Listed below are T cell receptor beta chains from one sample, sequenced in a study of T cells in Graves' hyperthyroidism and ophthalmopathy. TCRdb re-called the multiplex PCR reads with MiXCR, one entry per CDR3 protein. The sample includes a few hundred thousand distinct CDR3 sequences, more than 13% of them seen just once. What was sequenced was blood. Source of these receptors: a woman in her twenties or thirties with Graves' hyperthyroidism. Both conserved end residues are part of each CDR3. The D gene is left open where the match is weak. Part of the rows lack a size; the others show once, few, many or a class for expanded clones.

TRBV7-9	12	.	TRBJ2-1	few	CASSPNNHEQFF	TGTGCCAGCAGCCCTAACAACCATGAGCAGTTCTTC
TRBV29-1	15	.	TRBJ2-6	.	CSVDPLGARANVLTF	TGCAGCGTTGACCCTCTCGGGGCTCGGGCCAACGTCCTGACTTTC
TRBV7-2	15	TRBD1	TRBJ2-1	many	CASSLSQGALNEQFF	TGTGCCAGCAGCTTAAGTCAGGGGGCGCTAAATGAGCAGTTCTTC
TRBV30	13	.	TRBJ1-6	many	CAWSAGPDSPLHF	TGTGCCTGGAGTGCAGGGCCAGATTCACCCCTCCACTTT
TRBV24-1	16	TRBD1	TRBJ2-5	many	CATSGHATGVQETQYF	TGTGCCACCAGTGGCCACGCGACAGGGGTCCAAGAGACCCAGTACTTC
TRBV19	13	.	TRBJ1-2	.	CASSAQGDYGYTF	TGTGCCAGTAGTGCACAGGGAGACTATGGCTACACCTTC
TRBV27	13	.	TRBJ2-3	many	CASRDFLTDTQYF	TGTGCCAGCCGGGACTTCCTCACAGATACGCAGTATTTT
TRBV20-1	18	TRBD2	TRBJ2-7	many	CSARDYSKGSGRFNEQYF	TGCAGTGCTAGAGATTACTCTAAGGGTAGCGGGAGATTTAACGAGCAGTACTTC
TRBV24-1	15	.	TRBJ1-5	few	CATSDSLGDNQPQHF	TGTGCCACCAGTGATAGTCTAGGTGACAATCAGCCCCAGCATTTT
TRBV4-1	16	.	TRBJ2-2	.	CASSQDRVGETGELFF	TGCGCCAGCAGCCAAGATCGGGTTGGGGAAACCGGGGAGCTGTTTTTT
TRBV5-5	13	.	TRBJ1-3	few	CASSLMKGNTIYF	TGTGCCAGCAGCTTAATGAAAGGAAACACCATATATTTT
TRBV12-3/TRBV12-4	12	.	TRBJ2-3	many	CASSPQIGTQYF	TGTGCCAGCAGCCCCCAAATCGGTACGCAGTATTTT
TRBV11-2	16	.	TRBJ2-3	many	CASSRRERVNTDTQYF	TGTGCCAGCAGCCGGAGGGAGCGGGTAAACACAGATACGCAGTATTTT
TRBV30	13	TRBD2	TRBJ2-1	many	CAWSSGTHNEQFF	TGTGCCTGGAGTAGCGGGACTCACAATGAGCAGTTCTTC
TRBV9	16	.	TRBJ2-3	many	CASSVDWWESKDTQYF	TGTGCCAGCAGCGTAGACTGGTGGGAAAGCAAAGATACGCAGTATTTT
TRBV4-1	16	.	TRBJ1-4	.	CASSRGLPAVGEKLFF	TGCGCCAGCAGCCGTGGGCTTCCCGCCGTAGGTGAAAAACTGTTTTTT
TRBV9	14	TRBD2	TRBJ2-3	.	CASNVAAGVDTQYF	TGTGCCAGCAACGTAGCAGCGGGAGTAGATACGCAGTATTTT
TRBV11-2	15	.	TRBJ1-1	many	CASSLEWTENTEAFF	TGTGCCAGCAGCTTAGAGTGGACAGAGAACACTGAAGCTTTCTTT